This passage covers 32 T cell receptor beta chains from one sample sequenced in a study of T-cell memory formation after mild COVID-19. One entry per CDR3 protein, called by TCRdb with MiXCR from the 5' RACE reads. The table has about 500,000 distinct CDR3 sequences, just over 20% seen once; the top ten hold around 13%. Sequencing input: PBMCs or a T cell subset sorted from them (not recorded which). All receptors come from an adult woman who had mild COVID-19 (a few samples of this study predate the infection). Cell type and time point are not known.

This chain links TRBV30 with TRBJ2-7; D is uncertain. V was trimmed by 2 bases and J by 9 bases, leaving 14 bases between them. The CDR3 is 12 amino acids. Germline-derived CDR1 and CDR2 are GTSNPN and SVGIG (reference sequence). For the CDR3, the DNA is TGTGCCTGGAGTAGCCCAGCCCGCGGGCAGTACTTC. Amino acids: CAWSSPARGQYF.

This clonotype was seen only a few times. The chain is built from TRBV2 and TRBJ1-5; TRBD1 agrees at 9 bases. The ends lost 6 bases at V and 6 bases at J; junction bases unmatched: 6. Germline CDR1 is SNHLY and CDR2 is FYNNEI. The CDR3 spans 14 residues. The CDR3 region is CASRGQGGGQPQHF. As DNA, the CDR3 is TGTGCCAGCAGGGGACAGGGCGGGGGTCAGCCCCAGCATTTT. The complete variable domain, with remaining parts taken from reference TRBV2 and TRBJ1-5, reads EPEVTQTPSHQVTQMGQEVILRCVPISNHLYFYWYRQILGQKVEFLVSFYNNEISEKSEIFDDQFSVERPDGSNFTLKIRSTKLEDSAMYFCASRGQGGGQPQHFGDGTRLSIL.

This clonotype was seen only a few times. The V call is TRBV5-1, the J call TRBJ2-5; D remains unclear. Looked up from germline, CDR1 is SGHRS and CDR2 is YFSETQ. The V end was cut by 4 bases, the J end by 5 bases, with 15 bases between. This CDR3 is 14 amino acids long. The CDR3 DNA sequence: TGCGCCAGCAGCCTCTACGAAGGCCGGGAGACCCAGTACTTC. Residues: CASSLYEGRETQYF.

This clonotype was detected a few times. V usage is TRBV6-5 and J usage is TRBJ2-1; no clear D. The V gene lost 6 bases and the J gene lost 10 bases, with 13 bases spanning the gap. The CDR3 spans 12 residues. Per the germline V gene, CDR1 is MNHEY and CDR2 is SVGAGI. The DNA for the CDR3 is TGTGCCAGCAGGTCTTACCGGGCCGAGCAGTTCTTC. This gives the protein CASRSYRAEQFF.

This clonotype was seen repeatedly, ten times or more. The rearrangement links TRBV12-3 or TRBV12-4 to TRBJ2-3, with D unresolved. Trimming stripped 2 bases from V and 2 bases from J, with 11 bases between. This CDR3 has 15 residues. This chain's CDR3 is CASSLRAQLTDTQYF. The CDR3 DNA reads as TGTGCCAGCAGTTTAAGGGCACAGCTCACAGATACGCAGTATTTT.

This clonotype has just a few counts. V is TRBV2 and J is TRBJ2-1; 10 bases are a match to TRBD2. V was pared by 6 bases and J by 6 bases, with 5 bases of the junction left unmatched. The CDR3 runs 14 residues. The germline gives CDR1 SNHLY, CDR2 FYNNEI. The CDR3 is CASRGVAGGNEQFF. The CDR3 region has the DNA TGTGCCAGCAGGGGGGTAGCGGGAGGCAATGAGCAGTTCTTC.

There are a few counts of this clonotype. The rearrangement links TRBV12-3 or TRBV12-4 to TRBJ2-2; TRBD2 aligns across 8 bases. The CDR3 is 16 amino acids. V shed 2 bases and J 3 bases; nucleotides not matched to a gene: 5. In nucleotides, the CDR3 is TGTGCCAGCAGTTTACAGCGGGAGCATGACACCGGGGAGCTGTTTTTT. As protein: CASSLQREHDTGELFF.

This clonotype was seen more than once but under ten times. The J gene is TRBJ2-1, the V gene TRBV29-1; possibly TRBD2 for D (6 bases). Germline CDR1 is SQVTM and CDR2 is ANQGSEA. V lost 4 bases, J lost 7 bases, and 14 bases lay in between. The CDR3 totals 13 residues. The CDR3 nucleotides read TGCAGCGTTGCGGGGGAAATCGGGAATGAGCAGTTCTTC. Its translation: CSVAGEIGNEQFF.

The table lists this clonotype with a few counts. V gene TRBV4-1 combines with J gene TRBJ2-7, with 7 bases lining up with TRBD2. The CDR3 totals 15 residues. Germline-derived CDR1 and CDR2 are MGHRA and YSYEKL. The ends lost 1 base at V and 2 bases at J; junction bases unmatched: 5. The CDR3 nucleotides are TGCGCCAGCAGCCAAGCGGGGGGTTTCGCCTACGAGCAGTACTTC. This encodes CASSQAGGFAYEQYF.

The chain recombines TRBV7-6 with TRBJ2-2; TRBD2 matches at 10 bases. The CDR3 runs 16 residues. In germline, CDR1 is SGHVS, CDR2 FNYEAQ. V shed 3 bases and J 6 bases; nucleotides not matched to a gene: 7. CDR3 protein: CASSFETSGRAGELFF. Here the CDR3 DNA reads TGTGCCAGCAGCTTCGAGACTAGCGGGCGCGCCGGGGAGCTGTTTTTT.

The table lists this clonotype with a few counts. The gene calls are TRBV30 and TRBJ2-2, with D hard to call. CDR3 length: 13 residues. Trimming took 0 bases from V and 1 from J, leaving 3 bases between them. CDR1 GTSNPN and CDR2 SVGIG come from the germline V gene (reference sequence). The CDR3 here is CAWSVLNTGELFF. CDR3 DNA: TGTGCCTGGAGTGTTTTGAACACCGGGGAGCTGTTTTTT. The whole variable domain, remainder taken from reference TRBV30 and TRBJ2-2, is SQTIHQWPATLVQPVGSPLSLECTVEGTSNPNLYWYRQAAGRGLQLLFYSVGIGQISSEVPQNLSASRPQDRQFILSSKKLLLSDSGFYLCAWSVLNTGELFFGEGSRLTVL.

This chain links TRBV20-1 with TRBJ2-2, with TRBD2 matching over 8 bases. Germline trimming cut 3 bases from V and 7 bases from J; bases unmatched to any gene: 1. CDR1 is DFQATT, CDR2 SNEGSKA, per germline (reference sequence). CDR3 length: 12 residues. The CDR3 sequence: CSASGGVGELFF. The CDR3 nucleotides read TGCAGTGCTAGCGGGGGGGTCGGGGAGCTGTTTTTT.

The chain links TRBV9 to TRBJ2-7, with 8 bases lining up with TRBD2. Germline loops: CDR1 SGDLS, CDR2 YYNGEE. The CDR3 has 16 amino acids. J gave up 0 bases and V 4 bases, and 9 bases lay outside the gene matches. The CDR3 reads CASSPQGGGFSYEQYF. The DNA for the CDR3 is TGTGCCAGCAGCCCCCAGGGCGGGGGGTTCTCCTACGAGCAGTACTTC.

This clonotype appeared a few times. V is TRBV4-1 and J is TRBJ2-5, with D perhaps assigned TRBD1 or TRBD2 (7 bases each). The CDR3 totals 16 residues. The V gene lost 6 bases and the J gene lost 1 base, with 18 bases spanning the gap. Per germline, CDR1 MGHRA and CDR2 YSYEKL. CDR3 amino acids: CASSRGRGRFQETQYF. Written as DNA, the CDR3 is TGCGCCAGCAGTCGAGGGAGGGGGCGCTTCCAAGAGACCCAGTACTTC.

CDR3: CASSVNPGQIYGYTF. The CDR3 bases are TGTGCCAGCAGCGTCAACCCGGGACAGATTTATGGCTACACCTTC. The chain has TRBV7-9 and TRBJ1-2; 7 bases agree with TRBD1. This CDR3 is built from 15 residues. CDR1 and CDR2 (germline): SEHNR, FQNEAQ (reference sequence). Losses at the gene ends were 5 bases for V and 5 bases for J; bases not matched to a gene: 11. The variable domain in full, with the rest retrieved from reference TRBV7-9 and TRBJ1-2, is DTGVSQNPRHKITKRGQNVTFRCDPISEHNRLYWYRQTLGQGPEFLTYFQNEAQLEKSRLLSDRFSAERPKGSFSTLEIQRTEQGDSAMYLCASSVNPGQIYGYTFGSGTRLTVV.

This clonotype was picked up a small number of times. The chain recombines TRBV9 with TRBJ1-1; D gene ambiguous. The V end lost 3 bases, the J end lost 0 bases, and 12 bases lay between the germline ends. The germline V gene has CDR1 SGDLS and CDR2 YYNGEE. The CDR3 is made up of 15 amino acids. CDR3 loop: CASSARLAVNTEAFF. The CDR3 DNA reads as TGTGCCAGCAGCGCCCGCCTAGCGGTGAACACTGAAGCTTTCTTT. Full variable domain (outside the CDR3, taken from reference TRBV9 and TRBJ1-1): DSGVTQTPKHLITATGQRVTLRCSPRSGDLSVYWYQQSLDQGLQFLIQYYNGEERAKGNILERFSAQQFPDLHSELNLSSLELGDSALYFCASSARLAVNTEAFFGQGTRLTVV.

This clonotype was observed a few times. The chain combines TRBV9 with TRBJ2-1, with 9 bases matching TRBD2. Germline CDR1 and CDR2: SGDLS and YYNGEE. V gave up 0 bases and J gave up 5 bases; unmatched junction bases: 3. The CDR3 runs 15 residues. DNA of the CDR3: TGTGCCAGCAGCGTAGATCTAGCGGGAAACAATGAGCAGTTCTTC. Amino acids: CASSVDLAGNNEQFF.

The rearrangement uses TRBV5-1 and TRBJ2-2; D ambiguous. The CDR3 extends over 14 amino acids. V was clipped by 3 bases and J by 5 bases, with 11 bases between them. Germline values: CDR1 SGHRS, CDR2 YFSETQ. CDR3 in amino acids: CASSSFSGTGELFF. In DNA, the CDR3 is TGCGCCAGCAGCTCATTCAGTGGAACCGGGGAGCTGTTTTTT. Looking up the rest from reference TRBV5-1 and TRBJ2-2 gives the full variable domain: KAGVTQTPRYLIKTRGQQVTLSCSPISGHRSVSWYQQTPGQGLQFLFEYFSETQRNKGNFPGRFSGRQFSNSRSEMNVSTLELGDSALYLCASSSFSGTGELFFGEGSRLTVL.

This clonotype was observed at least ten times. In DNA form, the CDR3 reads TGTGCCAGCTCACCAGGGGGCTCCGGGGCCAACGTCCTGACTTTC. Protein product: CASSPGGSGANVLTF. The chain has TRBV18 and TRBJ2-6; weak D call: TRBD1 (6 bases). Germline V lookup: CDR1 KGHSH, CDR2 LQKENI. This CDR3 has 15 amino acids. V was shortened by 2 bases and J by 4 bases, with 9 bases between the two germline ends. The full variable domain, its missing parts supplied by reference TRBV18 and TRBJ2-6, is NAGVMQNPRHLVRRRGQEARLRCSPMKGHSHVYWYRQLPEEGLKFMVYLQKENIIDESGMPKERFSAEFPKEGPSILRIQQVVRGDSAAYFCASSPGGSGANVLTFGAGSRLTVL.

This clonotype was seen more than once but under ten times. The rearrangement joins TRBV7-9 to TRBJ2-7; no definite D call. The V end was cut by 5 bases, the J end by 3 bases, with 11 bases between. There are 13 residues in the CDR3. CDR1 is SEHNR and CDR2 is FQNEAQ in the germline V gene (reference sequence). The CDR3 DNA reads TGTGCCAGCAGCCAACCGCATAGCTACGAGCAGTACTTC. It is translated as CASSQPHSYEQYF.

This clonotype was detected many times. The CDR3 bases are TGTGCCAGCAGTGGCCCTAATCAGCCCCAGCATTTT. It is translated as CASSGPNQPQHF. The chain couples TRBV25-1 to TRBJ1-5; the D is unclear. Germline CDR1 reads MGHDK; CDR2 reads SYGVNS. The length of the CDR3 is 12 residues. Deletions cut 4 bases from V and 4 bases from J, with 5 bases between.

This clonotype turned up a few times. V and J are TRBV7-8 and TRBJ2-1; TRBD2 is a possible D gene (5 bases). Between the trimmed V and J ends, which lost 2 bases and 15 bases, there was a span of 35 bases. The CDR3 runs to 19 residues. Per germline, CDR1 SGHVS and CDR2 FQNEAQ. In DNA form, the CDR3 reads TGTGCCAGCAGCTTACTACGAGGGAGTTTCCTGGGATCCCGAATGAGCCTGTTCTTC. Protein product: CASSLLRGSFLGSRMSLFF.

A few counts support this clonotype. The chain recombines TRBV20-1 with TRBJ2-5, with 7 bases aligning to TRBD1. This CDR3 spans 15 amino acids. The germline CDR1 and CDR2 sequences are DFQATT and SNEGSKA (reference sequence). V shed 0 bases and J 4 bases; nucleotides not matched to a gene: 8. CDR3 DNA sequence: TGCAGTGCTAGAGACGCGACAGGGCCCGTAGAGACCCAGTACTTC. Translating gives CSARDATGPVETQYF.

The sample holds a few counts of this clonotype. The chain combines TRBV7-6 with TRBJ1-3; the D gene is possibly TRBD1 (6 bases). Per germline, CDR1 SGHVS and CDR2 FNYEAQ. The CDR3 is 16 residues long. V was pared by 5 bases and J by 4 bases, with 18 bases between. Here the CDR3 reads CASSPGVRGSGNTIYF. DNA of the CDR3: TGTGCCAGCAGCCCAGGGGTCCGGGGGTCCGGAAACACCATATATTTT. The complete variable domain, with remaining parts taken from reference TRBV7-6 and TRBJ1-3, reads GAGVSQSPRYKVTKRGQDVALRCDPISGHVSLYWYRQALGQGPEFLTYFNYEAQQDKSGLPNDRFSAERPEGSISTLTIQRTEQRDSAMYRCASSPGVRGSGNTIYFGEGSWLTVV.

This rearrangement joins TRBV10-2 to TRBJ1-5; tentatively, D is TRBD1 (6 bases). Germline CDR1 WSHSY, CDR2 SAAADI. This CDR3 has 16 residues. V was pared by 5 bases and J by 8 bases, with 22 bases between. CDR3 nucleotide sequence: TGCGCCAGCAGTCAACGCTCAGGGACACCGGCGGAGCCCCAGCATTTT. Amino acid sequence: CASSQRSGTPAEPQHF.

The V and J genes are TRBV18 and TRBJ1-6; 9 bases fit TRBD1. V shed 4 bases, J shed 6 bases, and the junction held 4 bases outside the gene matches. The CDR3 has 15 amino acids. Germline V CDR1 and CDR2: KGHSH, LQKENI. This chain's CDR3 is CASSLSGQGNSPLHF. Here the CDR3 DNA reads TGTGCCAGCTCACTCTCGGGACAGGGTAATTCACCCCTCCACTTT. The variable domain in full, completed from reference TRBV18 and TRBJ1-6, reads NAGVMQNPRHLVRRRGQEARLRCSPMKGHSHVYWYRQLPEEGLKFMVYLQKENIIDESGMPKERFSAEFPKEGPSILRIQQVVRGDSAAYFCASSLSGQGNSPLHFGNGTRLTVT.

This sequence joins TRBV6-2 or TRBV6-3 and TRBJ2-5; 10 positions match TRBD2. There are 17 residues in the CDR3. V dropped 0 bases and J dropped 5; count of bases not matched to a gene: 9. Germline assignment: CDR1 MNHEY and CDR2 SVGEGT. The CDR3 DNA is TGTGCCAGCAGTTACTCCCTCGGTAGCGGGAGGTCGGAGACCCAGTACTTC. This gives the protein CASSYSLGSGRSETQYF.

The chain recombines TRBV27 with TRBJ1-2; a possible D gene is TRBD1 (6 bases). Germline V gives CDR1 MNHEY, CDR2 SMNVEV (reference sequence). This CDR3 contains 14 residues. Trimming cost V 5 bases and J 5 bases, with 15 bases left between them. The CDR3 coding sequence is TGTGCCAGCAGTGAACAGGGTCTTGAATATGGCTACACCTTC. Protein sequence: CASSEQGLEYGYTF.

This clonotype has ten or more counts. The rearrangement links TRBV3-1 to TRBJ2-7; 8 positions agree with TRBD1. The length of the CDR3 is 15 residues. The germline CDR1 and CDR2 sequences are LGHDT and YNNKEL (reference sequence). Germline trimming cut 2 bases from V and 0 bases from J; bases unmatched to any gene: 3. CDR3 sequence reads: CASSQPGTGSYEQYF. In DNA, the CDR3 is TGTGCCAGCAGCCAACCCGGGACAGGCTCCTACGAGCAGTACTTC.

This clonotype has a handful of counts. This sequence joins TRBV14 and TRBJ1-5; 7 bases match TRBD1. The CDR3 spans 14 residues. The ends lost 1 base at V and 7 bases at J; junction bases unmatched: 4. Germline CDR1 and CDR2: SGHDN and FVKESK. The CDR3 region has the DNA TGTGCCAGCAGCCAAGCAGGGGGAGGACAGCCCCAGCATTTT. Translating gives CASSQAGGGQPQHF.

This clonotype was picked up a small number of times. V is TRBV12-3 or TRBV12-4 and J is TRBJ1-2; perhaps TRBD1 as D (6 bases). V lost 8 bases to trimming and J lost 4 bases, with 14 bases between them. The CDR3 has 13 residues. The DNA of the CDR3 is TGTGCCAGCGCCAAGGACAGACTCTATGGCTACACCTTC. The encoded protein is CASAKDRLYGYTF.

The chain links TRBV11-2 to TRBJ2-1; 8 bases agree with TRBD1. J gave up 1 base and V 5 bases, and 4 bases lay outside the gene matches. The CDR3 loop spans 15 amino acids. Germline CDR1 and CDR2: SGHAT and FQNNGV. CDR3 in DNA: TGTGCCAGCAGCGGGGACAGGCTATCCTACAATGAGCAGTTCTTC. Translating it yields CASSGDRLSYNEQFF.